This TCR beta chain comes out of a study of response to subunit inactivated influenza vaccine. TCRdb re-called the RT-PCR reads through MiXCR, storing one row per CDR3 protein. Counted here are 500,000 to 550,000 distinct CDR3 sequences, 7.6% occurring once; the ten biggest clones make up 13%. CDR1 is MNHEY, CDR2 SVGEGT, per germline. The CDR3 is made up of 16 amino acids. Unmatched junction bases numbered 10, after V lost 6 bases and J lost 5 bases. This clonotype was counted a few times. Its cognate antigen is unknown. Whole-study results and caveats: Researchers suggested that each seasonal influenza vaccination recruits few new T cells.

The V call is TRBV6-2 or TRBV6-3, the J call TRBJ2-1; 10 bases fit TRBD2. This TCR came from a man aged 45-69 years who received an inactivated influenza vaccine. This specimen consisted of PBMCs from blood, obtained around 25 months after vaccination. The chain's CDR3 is CASRAPLAGVDNEQFF. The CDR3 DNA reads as TGTGCCAGCAGGGCCCCTCTAGCGGGGGTGGACAATGAGCAGTTCTTC.